The TCR beta chain under discussion was sequenced for a study of blood T cell repertoires in COVID-19. Study-level information: Italy, Spain and the United States were the sources of the convalescent and acute COVID-19 samples. The analysed material was cDNA or gDNA that came from T cells, B-cell-depleted T cells, or PBMCs.

Germline loops: CDR1 MNHNY, CDR2 SVGAGI (reference sequence). The length of the CDR3 is 14 residues. V dropped 7 bases and J dropped 1 base, with 11 bases sitting between them. TCRdb keeps only in-frame clones here, not all; method: immunoSEQ multiplex PCR. The table records approximately 240,000 clones, approximately 80% of them present only once. This chain uses TRBV6-6 with TRBJ1-3, with no clear D. Material for sequencing was peripheral blood. This receptor was identified in a woman aged 55-70 years with active or convalescent COVID-19. The CDR3 loop is CASTSSDSGNTIYF. CDR3 coding DNA: TGTGCCAGCACTAGTTCCGATTCTGGAAACACCATATATTTT.